The 25 T cell receptor beta chains reported below all come from one sample, sequenced in a study of T-cell reconstitution after alpha-beta-depleted transplantation in children. Unique molecular identifiers featured in how the TCRbeta library was prepared. Each CDR3 protein is one row after TCRdb ran MiXCR on the PCR reads. This sample has around 800,000 distinct CDR3 sequences, with 15% to 20% found just once. The starting material was PBMCs, mostly from graft donor cells, obtained 360 days after TCRalphabeta/CD19-depleted stem cell transplant. Source of these receptors: a male patient younger than 18 who had a stem cell transplant for acute lymphoblastic leukemia, so the T cells may come from the graft donor.

This clonotype was recorded a few times. The chain joins TRBV3-1 to TRBJ2-1; no clear D gene. The CDR3 extends over 12 amino acids. In germline, CDR1 is LGHDT, CDR2 YNNKEL (reference sequence). With 0 bases removed from V and 13 bases from J, the gap between germline ends came to 10 bases. CDR3 residues: CASSQDGIVQFF. The DNA of the CDR3 is TGTGCCAGCAGCCAAGATGGGATAGTCCAGTTCTTC.

This clonotype was picked up a small number of times. The chain uses TRBV9 and TRBJ2-2; D is perhaps TRBD1 (5 bases). Germline CDR1 is SGDLS and CDR2 is YYNGEE. The CDR3 extends over 16 amino acids. V was trimmed by 3 bases and J by 5 bases, leaving 17 bases between them. CDR3: CASSEVGAWTTGELFF. CDR3 bases: TGTGCCAGCAGCGAGGTAGGGGCGTGGACAACCGGGGAGCTGTTTTTT.

A few counts support this clonotype. This chain connects TRBV12-3 or TRBV12-4 to TRBJ1-2; perhaps TRBD1 as D (6 bases). With 5 bases removed from V and 0 bases from J, the gap between germline ends came to 13 bases. This CDR3 has 15 amino acids. The DNA of the CDR3 is TGTGCCAGCAGTGTAAGGACAGCGCCTAACTATGGCTACACCTTC. Translation: CASSVRTAPNYGYTF.

The rearrangement uses TRBV2 and TRBJ2-3, with 9 bases fitting TRBD1. V shed 7 bases and J 5 bases; nucleotides not matched to a gene: 7. The CDR3 extends over 14 amino acids. Per the germline V gene, CDR1 is SNHLY and CDR2 is FYNNEI. CDR3 protein: CASITGGRVDTQYF. In DNA, the CDR3 is TGTGCCAGCATAACAGGGGGCAGGGTAGATACGCAGTATTTT.

This clonotype appeared many times. The chain links TRBV9 to TRBJ2-7; no clear D gene. The CDR3 totals 16 residues. The germline V and J ends were trimmed by 4 bases and 1 base, with 18 bases remaining between them. Germline V CDR1 and CDR2: SGDLS, YYNGEE. The CDR3 sequence: CASSPRLGLQSYEQYF. The CDR3 nucleotides read TGTGCCAGCAGCCCGAGACTCGGCCTACAATCCTACGAGCAGTACTTC.

This clonotype was detected only a few times. The chain employs TRBV5-6 and TRBJ1-3, with TRBD1 as a possible D gene (5 bases). Per the germline V gene, CDR1 is SGHDT and CDR2 is YYEEEE. The CDR3 has 15 amino acids. V dropped 4 bases and J dropped 0 bases, with 11 bases sitting between them. CDR3: CASSLWGVSGNTIYF. The CDR3 nucleotides are TGTGCCAGCAGCCTGTGGGGCGTCTCTGGAAACACCATATATTTT.

In its sample, this clonotype was seen many times. V gene TRBV2 combines with J gene TRBJ2-1; 8 bases line up with TRBD2. The CDR3 runs 13 residues. The V segment lost 10 bases and the J segment 7 bases; nucleotides outside the gene matches: 9. Germline assignment: CDR1 SNHLY and CDR2 FYNNEI. In DNA, the CDR3 is TGTGCCACCGGGAGCGGGAGATGGAATGAGCAGTTCTTC. Its protein product is CATGSGRWNEQFF.

This rearrangement joins TRBV20-1 to TRBJ2-1; 8 bases agree with TRBD2. CDR1 and CDR2 (germline): DFQATT, SNEGSKA (reference sequence). The CDR3 length is 15 residues. Losses at the gene ends were 5 bases for V and 8 bases for J; bases not matched to a gene: 14. CDR3: CSAEDSGTSVDEQFF. The CDR3 DNA sequence: TGCAGTGCTGAAGATAGCGGGACTTCGGTCGATGAGCAGTTCTTC.

This clonotype was seen a few times. The rearrangement uses TRBV20-1 and TRBJ2-7; D is ambiguous. Germline V CDR1 and CDR2: DFQATT, SNEGSKA (reference sequence). CDR3 length: 14 amino acids. V lost 4 bases to trimming and J lost 2 bases, with 15 bases between them. CDR3 DNA sequence: TGCAGTGCTATGGGCCTAATTGAGACCTACGAGCAGTACTTC. Translating gives CSAMGLIETYEQYF.

The chain employs TRBV20-1 and TRBJ2-1, with 11 positions matching TRBD2. The germline gives CDR1 DFQATT, CDR2 SNEGSKA (reference sequence). The CDR3 runs to 16 residues. Unmatched junction bases numbered 10, after V lost 3 bases and J lost 6 bases. The CDR3 DNA is TGCAGTGCTAGTATGGCCACCGGGACTAGCGGCAATGAGCAGTTCTTC. This translates into CSASMATGTSGNEQFF.

This clonotype was seen a single time. This chain links TRBV7-8 with TRBJ1-5; the D gene is possibly TRBD1 (5 bases). CDR3 length equals 15 residues. Germline V gene lookup returns CDR1 SGHVS and CDR2 FQNEAQ. V lost 2 bases and J 11 bases, leaving 19 bases between the germline ends. The DNA for the CDR3 is TGTGCCAGCAGCTTAAGTCCGGGCCCTATGGGGGCCCAGCATTTT. Translating gives CASSLSPGPMGAQHF.

The chain combines TRBV7-9 with TRBJ2-7, with D perhaps matching TRBD2 (6 bases). Trimming took off 1 base at V and 3 bases at J, with 7 bases between the two ends. The CDR3 runs 13 residues. CDR1 is SEHNR and CDR2 is FQNEAQ in the germline V gene (reference sequence). CDR3 sequence (DNA): TGTGCCAGCAGCTTAGACGGGGGCTACGAGCAGTACTTC. Amino acids: CASSLDGGYEQYF. Variable domain in full (rest from reference TRBV7-9 and TRBJ2-7): DTGVSQNPRHKITKRGQNVTFRCDPISEHNRLYWYRQTLGQGPEFLTYFQNEAQLEKSRLLSDRFSAERPKGSFSTLEIQRTEQGDSAMYLCASSLDGGYEQYFGPGTRLTVT.

Only a few counts were recorded for this clonotype. In DNA form, the CDR3 reads TGTGCCACCAGTGGGACGGGACGCGGCAGGACAGATACGCAGTATTTT. Its protein is CATSGTGRGRTDTQYF. The rearrangement uses TRBV24-1 and TRBJ2-3, with D perhaps being TRBD1 or TRBD2 (5 bases each). This CDR3 spans 16 amino acids. Germline V CDR1 and CDR2: KGHDR, SFDVKD. Deletions cut 5 bases from V and 3 bases from J, with 17 bases between.

The chain carries TRBV27 and TRBJ2-1, with 7 bases that match TRBD2. The CDR3 loop spans 17 amino acids. Germline CDR1 reads MNHEY; CDR2 reads SMNVEV (reference sequence). The V gene end was trimmed by 3 bases and the J gene end by 0 bases; junction bases not matched to a gene: 8. The CDR3 DNA sequence: TGTGCCAGCAGTTTGGAGGTAGCGGGCCTCTCCTACAATGAGCAGTTCTTC. Residues: CASSLEVAGLSYNEQFF.

This clonotype was seen only a few times. V is TRBV29-1 and J is TRBJ2-1; 9 nucleotides line up with TRBD1. Germline assignment: CDR1 SQVTM and CDR2 ANQGSEA. This CDR3 contains 13 residues. V dropped 3 bases and J dropped 6; count of bases not matched to a gene: 3. This chain's CDR3 is CSVDGTGPNEQFF. The DNA of the CDR3 is TGCAGCGTTGATGGGACAGGGCCCAATGAGCAGTTCTTC.

This clonotype was counted between two and nine times. DNA for the CDR3: TGCAGTGCTCGGGCCAGGGTGGAGACTGAAGCTTTCTTT. The encoded protein is CSARARVETEAFF. The J gene is TRBJ1-1, the V gene TRBV20-1, with D maybe TRBD1 (5 bases). The germline CDR1 and CDR2 sequences are DFQATT and SNEGSKA (reference sequence). This CDR3 spans 13 amino acids. Trimming took 5 bases from V and 5 from J, leaving 15 bases between them.

This clonotype is a singleton in its sample. The V call is TRBV3-1, the J call TRBJ2-2; 8 nucleotides agree with TRBD2. CDR1 and CDR2 (germline): LGHDT, YNNKEL (reference sequence). The V gene end was trimmed by 3 bases and the J gene end by 7 bases; junction bases not matched to a gene: 13. This CDR3 spans 17 amino acids. The CDR3 spells CASSHLGLATVGGELFF. DNA of the CDR3: TGTGCCAGCAGCCACTTAGGACTAGCCACCGTCGGCGGGGAGCTGTTTTTT.

This clonotype has a handful of counts. The chain employs TRBV7-2 and TRBJ2-7; D perhaps matches TRBD2 (6 bases). The CDR3 runs 13 residues. Germline CDR1 reads SGHTA; CDR2 reads FQGNSA. The ends were cut back, 2 bases at V and 2 bases at J, with 7 bases in the middle. The CDR3 region is CASSLLATYEQYF. DNA of the CDR3: TGTGCCAGCAGCTTACTAGCGACCTACGAGCAGTACTTC.

The table lists this clonotype with a few counts. The V call is TRBV6-1, the J call TRBJ1-4, with 10 positions matching TRBD1. CDR1 and CDR2 (germline): MNHNS, SASEGT. The CDR3 is made up of 14 amino acids. Trimming removed 7 bases from V and 6 bases from J; junction bases left unmatched: 5. CDR3 nucleotides: TGTGCCAGCATGGACAGGGGGAGAGATGAAAAACTGTTTTTT. Its translation is CASMDRGRDEKLFF.

This clonotype has ten or more counts. The gene calls are TRBV29-1 and TRBJ2-5; 8 positions agree with TRBD1. This CDR3 region has 12 residues. Germline V gives CDR1 SQVTM, CDR2 ANQGSEA. Unmatched junction bases numbered 4, after V lost 7 bases and J lost 3 bases. The CDR3 here is CSGDRGEETQYF. The CDR3 coding sequence is TGCAGCGGTGACAGGGGTGAAGAGACCCAGTACTTC.

This clonotype has a handful of counts. This chain joins TRBV14 and TRBJ2-3; D is possibly TRBD1 or TRBD2 (5 bases each). The germline CDR1 and CDR2 sequences are SGHDN and FVKESK. The length of the CDR3 is 16 residues. V dropped 2 bases and J dropped 2 bases, with 14 bases sitting between them. The CDR3 spells CASSQRVRGTTDTQYF. CDR3 coding DNA: TGTGCCAGCAGCCAAAGAGTGAGGGGCACCACAGATACGCAGTATTTT.

The gene calls are TRBV4-1 and TRBJ1-6, with D hard to call. V dropped 1 base and J dropped 7 bases, with 8 bases sitting between them. Looked up from germline, CDR1 is MGHRA and CDR2 is YSYEKL. The CDR3 loop spans 14 amino acids. CDR3 nucleotides: TGCGCCAGCAGCCAAGGTCTGTGGAATTCACCCCTCCACTTT. Its translation: CASSQGLWNSPLHF.

The genes are TRBV29-1 and TRBJ2-5; maybe TRBD1 (6 bases). Per germline, CDR1 SQVTM and CDR2 ANQGSEA. This CDR3 region has 14 residues. V was pared by 4 bases and J by 0 bases, with 12 bases between. Here the CDR3 DNA reads TGCAGCGTTGGTCCCCGACAGGACCAAGAGACCCAGTACTTC. Its protein is CSVGPRQDQETQYF.

This clonotype was observed a few times. The chain employs TRBV5-8 and TRBJ2-5, with D uncertain. Germline CDR1 reads SGHTS; CDR2 reads YDEGEE. The CDR3 sequence is 14 residues long. The V end was cut by 3 bases, the J end by 3 bases, with 12 bases between. In DNA, the CDR3 is TGTGCCAGCAGCTGGATCCTGGTAGAAGAGACCCAGTACTTC. Translating it yields CASSWILVEETQYF.

This chain links TRBV2 with TRBJ2-1; 7 nucleotides agree with TRBD2. This CDR3 spans 15 amino acids. V gave up 1 base and J gave up 0 bases; unmatched junction bases: 0. CDR1 and CDR2 from the germline V gene are SNHLY and FYNNEI. The DNA of the CDR3 is TGTGCCAGCAGTGAAGGGGGGGGCTCCTACAATGAGCAGTTCTTC. Translation gives CASSEGGGSYNEQFF.